Each of the 20 T cell receptor beta chains below was sequenced from the same sample in a study of regulatory T cells. Study-level points and caveats: CD3G-deficient patients' regulatory T cells showed reduced Shannon diversity versus autologous conventional CD4+ and control regulatory cells.

No cognate antigen is known for these TCRs. The primer mix had 52 TRBV and 13 TRBJ primers. Repertoires were generated with immunoSEQ multiplex PCR, while TCRdb's copy carries only in-frame clones and drops some. The data hold 4,000 or so clones, with around 92% observed a single time. Sequencing was done on a sample of CD4+ Tregs sorted from blood. These receptors were collected from a child aged 2-15 years with CD3G deficiency.

The chain carries TRBV19 and TRBJ1-1, with D hard to call. V gave up 1 base and J gave up 7 bases, with 13 bases separating them. The CDR3 has 14 residues. Germline lookup yields CDR1 LNHDA and CDR2 SQIVND (reference sequence). CDR3 loop: CASSIGRGNYEAFF. DNA for the CDR3: TGTGCCAGTAGTATAGGCCGTGGGAACTATGAAGCTTTCTTT.

This rearrangement joins TRBV19 to TRBJ2-1; TRBD1 agrees at 9 bases. The CDR3 is made up of 14 amino acids. V gave up 6 bases and J gave up 8 bases; unmatched junction bases: 8. The germline V gene encodes CDR1 LNHDA and CDR2 SQIVND (reference sequence). Written as DNA, the CDR3 is TGTGCCAGTAGATCGACAGGGGGTCGCTATGAGCAGTTCTTC. Its translation is CASRSTGGRYEQFF.

The chain joins TRBV7-9 to TRBJ2-3; the D is unclear. V gave up 5 bases and J gave up 5 bases, with 8 bases separating them. CDR1 and CDR2 from the germline V gene are SEHNR and FQNEAQ (reference sequence). The CDR3 runs to 12 residues. DNA for the CDR3: TGTGCCAGCAGCCTGGAGAGAGATACGCAGTATTTT. Translating it yields CASSLERDTQYF.

This chain uses TRBV11-3 with TRBJ1-3, with D uncertain. V lost 1 base, J lost 2 bases, and 3 bases lay in between. The CDR3 is 13 residues long. Germline V CDR1 and CDR2: SGHNT, YENEEA. Here the CDR3 DNA reads TGTGCCAGCAGCTTAGGAACTGGAAACACCATATATTTT. It is translated as CASSLGTGNTIYF. Combining the CDR3 with reference TRBV11-3 and TRBJ1-3 gives the whole variable domain EAGVVQSPRYKIIEKKQPVAFWCNPISGHNTLYWYLQNLGQGPELLIRYENEEAVDDSQLPKDRFSAERLKGVDSTLKIQPAELGDSAVYLCASSLGTGNTIYFGEGSWLTVV.

V is TRBV28 and J is TRBJ2-7, with D perhaps matching TRBD1 or TRBD2 (5 bases each). Trimming stripped 7 bases from V and 5 bases from J, with 15 bases between. The length of the CDR3 is 13 residues. Germline-derived CDR1 and CDR2 are MDHEN and SYDVKM. The CDR3 spells CASTPGPAHEQYF. The DNA of the CDR3 is TGTGCCAGCACTCCGGGACCTGCCCACGAGCAGTACTTC. Complete variable domain (other parts from reference TRBV28 and TRBJ2-7): DVKVTQSSRYLVKRTGEKVFLECVQDMDHENMFWYRQDPGLGLRLIYFSYDVKMKEKGDIPEGYSVSREKKERFSLILESASTNQTSMYLCASTPGPAHEQYFGPGTRLTVT.

The J gene is TRBJ2-6, the V gene TRBV7-9; D is possibly TRBD1 (6 bases). CDR3 size: 16 residues. The germline CDR1 and CDR2 sequences are SEHNR and FQNEAQ (reference sequence). V shed 1 base and J shed 2 bases, with 9 bases lying between them. The CDR3 region is CASSLGYRAGANVLTF. As DNA, the CDR3 is TGTGCCAGCAGCTTAGGATACAGGGCTGGGGCCAACGTCCTGACTTTC.

This rearrangement joins TRBV28 to TRBJ2-7; 9 bases match TRBD1. V lost 5 bases to trimming and J lost 0 bases; unmatched junction nucleotides: 5. Germline loops: CDR1 MDHEN, CDR2 SYDVKM. The CDR3 length is 15 residues. DNA of the CDR3: TGTGCCAGCAGTCGACAGGGGGGAAGCTCCTACGAGCAGTACTTC. Translation gives CASSRQGGSSYEQYF.

The chain recombines TRBV28 with TRBJ2-1; 16 bases are shared with TRBD2. J lost 8 bases, V lost 6 bases, and 7 bases had no gene match. Germline V gene sequence: CDR1 MDHEN, CDR2 SYDVKM. The CDR3 length is 16 residues. CDR3 residues: CASRPGTSGGVYEQFF. In nucleotides, the CDR3 is TGTGCCAGCAGACCCGGGACTAGCGGGGGGGTGTATGAGCAGTTCTTC. Combining the CDR3 with reference TRBV28 and TRBJ2-1 gives the whole variable domain DVKVTQSSRYLVKRTGEKVFLECVQDMDHENMFWYRQDPGLGLRLIYFSYDVKMKEKGDIPEGYSVSREKKERFSLILESASTNQTSMYLCASRPGTSGGVYEQFFGPGTRLTVL.

The chain has TRBV19 and TRBJ2-6; tentative D call: TRBD1 (5 bases). Per the germline V gene, CDR1 is LNHDA and CDR2 is SQIVND (reference sequence). The CDR3 covers 17 residues. The V end lost 6 bases, the J end lost 0 bases, and 15 bases lay between the germline ends. The CDR3 loop is CASSQTHRRSGANVLTF. The CDR3 DNA reads TGTGCCAGTAGCCAAACCCACAGGCGCTCTGGGGCCAACGTCCTGACTTTC.

This clone was picked up a small number of times. The rearrangement uses TRBV28 and TRBJ2-3, with D possibly matching TRBD2 (6 bases). Germline V lookup: CDR1 MDHEN, CDR2 SYDVKM. The CDR3 length is 19 residues. V dropped 8 bases and J dropped 4 bases, with 31 bases sitting between them. CDR3 sequence reads: CASPGGTGSTSFLADTQYF. The DNA of the CDR3 is TGTGCCAGCCCCGGTGGGACGGGCTCGACTAGTTTCCTGGCAGATACGCAGTATTTT.

The V gene is TRBV6-5, the J gene TRBJ2-7; the match to TRBD2 covers 7 bases. The germline V gene encodes CDR1 MNHEY and CDR2 SVGAGI. The V segment lost 6 bases and the J segment 5 bases; nucleotides outside the gene matches: 10. This CDR3 has 14 amino acids. CDR3 sequence (DNA): TGTGCCAGCAGCCCGGGACTATTTCGACACGAGCAGTACTTC. Amino acid sequence: CASSPGLFRHEQYF.

This rearrangement joins TRBV6-1 to TRBJ2-7; the match to TRBD2 covers 12 bases. The trim removed 8 bases at V and 5 bases at J, leaving 4 bases unmatched. The CDR3 runs 13 residues. Germline V gene data show CDR1 as MNHNS and CDR2 as SASEGT. CDR3 protein: CASVTSGSHEQYF. CDR3 bases: TGTGCCAGCGTGACTAGCGGGAGTCACGAGCAGTACTTC.

The chain recombines TRBV7-9 with TRBJ1-2; D possibly corresponds to TRBD1 (6 bases). The CDR3 has 14 residues. CDR1 is SEHNR and CDR2 is FQNEAQ in the germline V gene (reference sequence). Trimming took off 3 bases at V and 1 base at J, with 9 bases between the two ends. This CDR3 reads CASSLAGVNYGYTF. In DNA form, the CDR3 reads TGTGCCAGCAGCTTGGCAGGGGTTAACTATGGCTACACCTTC.

The J gene is TRBJ1-2, the V gene TRBV5-1; TRBD1 matches at 7 bases. The CDR3 sequence is 14 residues long. Germline assignment: CDR1 SGHRS and CDR2 YFSETQ. After removal of 4 bases from V and 6 bases from J, the junction contained 9 bases not matched to a gene. This chain's CDR3 is CASSEGQSFHGYTF. In DNA form, the CDR3 reads TGCGCCAGCAGCGAGGGACAGAGCTTCCATGGCTACACCTTC.

This sequence joins TRBV19 and TRBJ2-1; D uncertain. V was clipped by 4 bases and J by 4 bases, with 14 bases between them. Germline assignment: CDR1 LNHDA and CDR2 SQIVND (reference sequence). The CDR3 extends over 15 amino acids. CDR3 protein: CASSTSTSPYNEQFF. The CDR3 coding sequence is TGTGCCAGTAGTACTTCTACCTCGCCTTACAATGAGCAGTTCTTC.

The CDR3 is CASSLGWAGDGTQYF. CDR3 sequence (DNA): TGTGCCAGCAGCTTAGGTTGGGCAGGGGACGGTACGCAGTATTTT. The V gene is TRBV7-9, the J gene TRBJ2-3; D is possibly TRBD1 (6 bases). The CDR3 is 15 amino acids. Trimming left V 1 base short and J 8 bases short, with 16 bases between. Germline CDR1 reads SEHNR; CDR2 reads FQNEAQ (reference sequence).

The rearrangement uses TRBV19 and TRBJ2-7; 7 bases are shared with TRBD1. V shed 5 bases and J 2 bases; nucleotides not matched to a gene: 6. The length of the CDR3 is 14 residues. CDR1 LNHDA and CDR2 SQIVND come from the germline V gene (reference sequence). The CDR3 region is CASSPQTGTYEQYF. In DNA form, the CDR3 reads TGTGCCAGTAGTCCCCAGACAGGGACCTACGAGCAGTACTTC.

This chain links TRBV11-2 with TRBJ2-6; D gene unclear. The CDR3 spans 18 residues. V lost 0 bases and J lost 0, with 12 bases in between. Germline-derived CDR1 and CDR2 are SGHAT and FQNNGV. CDR3 in DNA: TGTGCCAGCAGCTTAGATTTTCGACGGCCCTCTGGGGCCAACGTCCTGACTTTC. Translation gives CASSLDFRRPSGANVLTF.

The rearrangement joins TRBV10-3 to TRBJ2-3, with 7 bases that match TRBD2. The CDR3 runs to 15 residues. V was pared by 4 bases and J by 2 bases, with 6 bases of the junction left unmatched. Germline lookup yields CDR1 ENHRY and CDR2 SYGVKD. CDR3 coding DNA: TGTGCCATCAGTGGGCAGCGGGACCCCACAGATACGCAGTATTTT. Encoded protein: CAISGQRDPTDTQYF.

J is TRBJ2-3 and V is TRBV5-1, with D unclear. Germline CDR1 reads SGHRS; CDR2 reads YFSETQ. Trimming shortened V by 0 bases and J by 2 bases, and 10 bases separated the two germline ends. The CDR3 covers 15 residues. The CDR3 coding sequence is TGCGCCAGCAGCTTGGGGAACTTGAACACAGATACGCAGTATTTT. Translating it yields CASSLGNLNTDTQYF.